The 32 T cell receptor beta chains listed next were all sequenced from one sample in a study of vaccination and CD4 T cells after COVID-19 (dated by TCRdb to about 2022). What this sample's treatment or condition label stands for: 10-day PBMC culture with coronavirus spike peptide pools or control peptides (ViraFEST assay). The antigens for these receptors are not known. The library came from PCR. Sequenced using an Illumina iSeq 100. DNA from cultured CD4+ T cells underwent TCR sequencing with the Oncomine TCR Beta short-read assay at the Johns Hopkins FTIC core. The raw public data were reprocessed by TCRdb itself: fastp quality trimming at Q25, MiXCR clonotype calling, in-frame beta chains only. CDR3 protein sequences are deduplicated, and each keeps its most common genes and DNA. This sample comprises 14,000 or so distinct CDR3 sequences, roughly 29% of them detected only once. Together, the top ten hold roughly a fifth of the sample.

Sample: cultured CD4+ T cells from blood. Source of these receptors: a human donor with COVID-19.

The CDR3 loop reads CASRAGQGGNNEQFF. DNA of the CDR3: TGTGCCAGCAGAGCCGGACAGGGTGGTAACAATGAGCAGTTCTTC. The chain recombines TRBV12-3 or TRBV12-4 with TRBJ2-1; 8 bases are a match to TRBD1. Trimming took 6 bases from V and 5 from J; bases not matched to a gene: 9. CDR3 length: 15 amino acids.

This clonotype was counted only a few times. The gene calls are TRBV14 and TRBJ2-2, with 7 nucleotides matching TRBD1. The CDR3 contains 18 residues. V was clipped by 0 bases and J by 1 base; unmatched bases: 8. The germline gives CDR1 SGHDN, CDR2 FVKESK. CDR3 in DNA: TGTGCCAGCAGCCAAGACCGGACAGGTCGGTTGAACACCGGGGAGCTGTTTTTT. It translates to CASSQDRTGRLNTGELFF.

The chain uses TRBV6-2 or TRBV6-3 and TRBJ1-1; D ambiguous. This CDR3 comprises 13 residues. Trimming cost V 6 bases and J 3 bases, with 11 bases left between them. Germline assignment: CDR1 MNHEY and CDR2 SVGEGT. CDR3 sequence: CASSSQTYTEAFF. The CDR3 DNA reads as TGTGCCAGCAGCAGCCAGACGTACACTGAAGCTTTCTTT.

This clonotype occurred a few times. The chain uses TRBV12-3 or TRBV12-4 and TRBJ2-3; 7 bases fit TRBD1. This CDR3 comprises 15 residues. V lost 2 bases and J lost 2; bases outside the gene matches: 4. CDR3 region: CASSLFDRVTDTQYF. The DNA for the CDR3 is TGTGCCAGCAGTTTATTTGACAGGGTCACAGATACGCAGTATTTT.

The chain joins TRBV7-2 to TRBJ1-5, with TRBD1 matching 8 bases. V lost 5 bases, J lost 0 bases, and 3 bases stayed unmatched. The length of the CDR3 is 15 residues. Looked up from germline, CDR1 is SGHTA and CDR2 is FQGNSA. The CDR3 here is CASSLGQGSNQPQHF. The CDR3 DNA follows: TGTGCCAGCAGCCTCGGACAGGGTAGCAATCAGCCCCAGCATTTT.

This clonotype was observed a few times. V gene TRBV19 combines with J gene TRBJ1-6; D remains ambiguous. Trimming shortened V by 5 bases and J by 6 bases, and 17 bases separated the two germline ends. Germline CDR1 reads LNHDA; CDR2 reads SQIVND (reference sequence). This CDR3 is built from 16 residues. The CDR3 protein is CASSPLQPGSNSPLHF. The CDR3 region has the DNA TGTGCCAGTAGTCCCCTCCAACCGGGGAGTAATTCACCCCTCCACTTT.

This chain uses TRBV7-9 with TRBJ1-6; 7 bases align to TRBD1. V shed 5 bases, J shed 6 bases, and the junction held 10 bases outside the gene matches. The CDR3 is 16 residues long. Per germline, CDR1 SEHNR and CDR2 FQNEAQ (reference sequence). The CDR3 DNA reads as TGTGCCAGCAGCCAATCCCCGGGACAGCTTAATTCACCCCTCCACTTT. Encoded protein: CASSQSPGQLNSPLHF.

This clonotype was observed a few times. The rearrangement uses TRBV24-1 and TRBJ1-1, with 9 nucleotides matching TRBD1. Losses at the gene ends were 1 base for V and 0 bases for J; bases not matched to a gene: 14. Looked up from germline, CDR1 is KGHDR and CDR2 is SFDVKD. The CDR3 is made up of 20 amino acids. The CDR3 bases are TGTGCCACCAGTGATTTCGGGGGGGACAGGGACACAAGAATGAACACTGAAGCTTTCTTT. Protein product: CATSDFGGDRDTRMNTEAFF.

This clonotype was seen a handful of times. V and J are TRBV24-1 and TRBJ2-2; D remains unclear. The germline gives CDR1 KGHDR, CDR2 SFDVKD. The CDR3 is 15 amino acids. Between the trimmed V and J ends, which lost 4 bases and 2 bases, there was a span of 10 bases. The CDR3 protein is CATSEGSRNTGELFF. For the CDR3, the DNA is TGTGCCACCAGTGAAGGTTCCAGAAACACCGGGGAGCTGTTTTTT.

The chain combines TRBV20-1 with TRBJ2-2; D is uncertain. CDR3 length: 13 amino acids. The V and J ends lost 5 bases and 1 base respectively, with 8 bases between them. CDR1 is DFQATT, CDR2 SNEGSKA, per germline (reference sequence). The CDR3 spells CSAWLVNTGELFF. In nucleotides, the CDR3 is TGCAGTGCTTGGCTGGTGAACACCGGGGAGCTGTTTTTT.

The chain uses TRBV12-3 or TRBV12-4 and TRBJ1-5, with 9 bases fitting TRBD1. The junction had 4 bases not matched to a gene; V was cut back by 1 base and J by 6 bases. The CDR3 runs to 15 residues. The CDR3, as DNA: TGTGCCAGCAGTTTAGGGACAGGGGTGGGTCAGCCCCAGCATTTT. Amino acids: CASSLGTGVGQPQHF.

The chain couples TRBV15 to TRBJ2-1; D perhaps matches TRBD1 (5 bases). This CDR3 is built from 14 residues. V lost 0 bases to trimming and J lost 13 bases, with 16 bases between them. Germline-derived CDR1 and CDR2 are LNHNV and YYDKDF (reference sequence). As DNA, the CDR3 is TGTGCCACCAGCAGAGATGATCTTACAGGTAGTCAGTTCTTC. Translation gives CATSRDDLTGSQFF.

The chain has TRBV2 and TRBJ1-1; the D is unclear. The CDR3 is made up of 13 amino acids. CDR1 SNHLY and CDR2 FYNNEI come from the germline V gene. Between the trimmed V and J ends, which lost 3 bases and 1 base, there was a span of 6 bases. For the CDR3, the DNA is TGTGCCAGCAGTGACCAGAGGAACACTGAAGCTTTCTTT. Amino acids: CASSDQRNTEAFF.

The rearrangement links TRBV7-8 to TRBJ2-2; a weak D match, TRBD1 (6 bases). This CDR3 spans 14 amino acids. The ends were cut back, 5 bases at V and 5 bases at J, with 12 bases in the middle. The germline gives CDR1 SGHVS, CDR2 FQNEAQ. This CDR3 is CASSILQGTGELFF. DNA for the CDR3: TGTGCCAGCAGCATACTGCAGGGGACCGGGGAGCTGTTTTTT.

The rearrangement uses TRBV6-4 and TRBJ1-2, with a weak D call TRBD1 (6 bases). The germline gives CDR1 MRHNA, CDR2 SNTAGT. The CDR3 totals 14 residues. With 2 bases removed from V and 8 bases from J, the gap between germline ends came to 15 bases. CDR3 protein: CASSDLQGKKGYTF. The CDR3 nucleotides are TGTGCCAGCAGTGACCTACAGGGAAAGAAAGGCTACACCTTC.

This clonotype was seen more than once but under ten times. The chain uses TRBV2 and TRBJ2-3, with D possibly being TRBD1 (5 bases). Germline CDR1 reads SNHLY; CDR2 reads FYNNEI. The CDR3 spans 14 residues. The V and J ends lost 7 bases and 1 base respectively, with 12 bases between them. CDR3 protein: CASNAVGGTDTQYF. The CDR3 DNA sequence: TGTGCCAGCAATGCGGTAGGGGGCACAGATACGCAGTATTTT.

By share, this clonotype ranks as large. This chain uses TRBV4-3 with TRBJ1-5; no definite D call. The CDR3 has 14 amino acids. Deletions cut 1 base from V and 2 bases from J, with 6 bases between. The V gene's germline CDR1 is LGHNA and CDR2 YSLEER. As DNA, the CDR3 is TGCGCCAGCAGCCAAGGACATGGCAATCAGCCCCAGCATTTT. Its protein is CASSQGHGNQPQHF.

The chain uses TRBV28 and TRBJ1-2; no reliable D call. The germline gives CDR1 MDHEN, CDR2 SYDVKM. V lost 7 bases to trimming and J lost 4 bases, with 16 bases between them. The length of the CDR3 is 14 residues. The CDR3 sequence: CASNLDSFSYGYTF. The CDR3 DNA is TGTGCCAGCAACCTCGACTCGTTCTCCTATGGCTACACCTTC.

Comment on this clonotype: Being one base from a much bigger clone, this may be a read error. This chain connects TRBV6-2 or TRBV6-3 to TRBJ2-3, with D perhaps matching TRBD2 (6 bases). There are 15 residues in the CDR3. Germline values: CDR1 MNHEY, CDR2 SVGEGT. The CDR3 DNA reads TGTGTCAGCAGTTACTCGGCGGGGCTCTCAGATACGCAGTATTTT. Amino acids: CVSSYSAGLSDTQYF.

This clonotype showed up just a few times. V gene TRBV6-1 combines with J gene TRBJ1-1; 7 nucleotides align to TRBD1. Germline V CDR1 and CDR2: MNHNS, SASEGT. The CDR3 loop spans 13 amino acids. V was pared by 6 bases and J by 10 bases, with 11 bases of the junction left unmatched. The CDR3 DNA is TGTGCCAGCAGCGAAACGACAGGGCGGGGAGCTTTCTTT. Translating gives CASSETTGRGAFF.

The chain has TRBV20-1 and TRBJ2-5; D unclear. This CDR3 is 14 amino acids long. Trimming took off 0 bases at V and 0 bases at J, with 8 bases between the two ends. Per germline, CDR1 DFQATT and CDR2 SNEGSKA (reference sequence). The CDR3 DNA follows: TGCAGTGCTAGAGATTTGACCTACCAAGAGACCCAGTACTTC. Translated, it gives CSARDLTYQETQYF.

CDR3 in amino acids: CASSPSGGPGRGETQYF. The CDR3 coding sequence is TGTGCCAGCAGCCCCTCCGGGGGCCCCGGAAGGGGAGAGACCCAGTACTTC. The V and J genes are TRBV9 and TRBJ2-5, with D possibly called TRBD1 or TRBD2 (6 bases each). Germline V gene sequence: CDR1 SGDLS, CDR2 YYNGEE. The CDR3 is made up of 17 amino acids. V was clipped by 4 bases and J by 4 bases, with 23 bases between them.

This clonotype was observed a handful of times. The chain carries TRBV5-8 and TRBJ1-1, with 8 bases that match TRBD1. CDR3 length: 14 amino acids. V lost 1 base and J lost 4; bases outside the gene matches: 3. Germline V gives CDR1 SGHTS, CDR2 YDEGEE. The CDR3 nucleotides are TGTGCCAGCAGCTTGTATACAGGGGGCACTGAAGCTTTCTTT. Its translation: CASSLYTGGTEAFF.

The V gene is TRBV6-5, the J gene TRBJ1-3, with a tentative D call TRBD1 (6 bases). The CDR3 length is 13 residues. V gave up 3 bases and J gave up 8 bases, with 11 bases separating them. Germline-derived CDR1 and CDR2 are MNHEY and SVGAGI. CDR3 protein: CASSYGGGYTIYF. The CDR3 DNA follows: TGTGCCAGCAGTTATGGAGGGGGTTACACCATATATTTT.

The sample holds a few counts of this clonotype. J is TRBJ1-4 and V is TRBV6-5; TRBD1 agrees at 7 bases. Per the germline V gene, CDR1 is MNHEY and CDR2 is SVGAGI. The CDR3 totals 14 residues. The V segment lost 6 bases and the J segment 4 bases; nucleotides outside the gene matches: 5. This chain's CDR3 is CASSYRGVNEKLFF. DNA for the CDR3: TGTGCCAGCAGCTACAGGGGAGTTAATGAAAAACTGTTTTTT.

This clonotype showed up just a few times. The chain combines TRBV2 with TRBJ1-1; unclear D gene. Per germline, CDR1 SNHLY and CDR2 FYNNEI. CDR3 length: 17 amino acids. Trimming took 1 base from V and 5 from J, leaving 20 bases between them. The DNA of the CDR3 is TGTGCCAGCAGTGAAGTAGCCGGGTTAAGGGTGCGGACTGAAGCTTTCTTT. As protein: CASSEVAGLRVRTEAFF.

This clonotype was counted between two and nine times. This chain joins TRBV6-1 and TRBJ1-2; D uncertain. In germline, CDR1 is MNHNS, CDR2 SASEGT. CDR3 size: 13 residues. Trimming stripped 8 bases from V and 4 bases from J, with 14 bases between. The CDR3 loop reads CASEVEGGYGYTF. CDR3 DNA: TGTGCCAGCGAGGTTGAGGGAGGCTATGGCTACACCTTC.

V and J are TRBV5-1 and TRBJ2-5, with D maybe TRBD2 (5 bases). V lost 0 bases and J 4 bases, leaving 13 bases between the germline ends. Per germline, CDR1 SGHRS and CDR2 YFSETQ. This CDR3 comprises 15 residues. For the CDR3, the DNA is TGCGCCAGCAGCTTGGGAAGCGAGCGGTCAGAGACCCAGTACTTC. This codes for CASSLGSERSETQYF.

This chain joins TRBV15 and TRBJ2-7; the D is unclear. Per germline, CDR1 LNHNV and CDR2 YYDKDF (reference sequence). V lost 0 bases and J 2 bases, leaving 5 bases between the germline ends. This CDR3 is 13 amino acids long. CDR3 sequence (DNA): TGTGCCACCAGCAGAGATCCCGCCTACGAGCAGTACTTC. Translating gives CATSRDPAYEQYF.

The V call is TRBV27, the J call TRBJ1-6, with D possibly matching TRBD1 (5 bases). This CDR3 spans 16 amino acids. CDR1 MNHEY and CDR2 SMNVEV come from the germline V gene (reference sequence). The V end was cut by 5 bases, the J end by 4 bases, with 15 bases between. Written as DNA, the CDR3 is TGTGCCAGCAGTCCATACCGGGGCGCTTATAATTCACCCCTCCACTTT. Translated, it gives CASSPYRGAYNSPLHF.

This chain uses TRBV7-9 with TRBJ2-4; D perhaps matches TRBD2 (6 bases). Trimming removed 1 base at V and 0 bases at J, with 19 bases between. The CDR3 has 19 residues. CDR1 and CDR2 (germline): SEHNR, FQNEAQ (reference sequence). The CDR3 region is CASSLDLSWRGVAKNIQYF. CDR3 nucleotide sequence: TGTGCCAGCAGCTTAGATCTTTCCTGGCGGGGCGTAGCCAAAAACATTCAGTACTTC.

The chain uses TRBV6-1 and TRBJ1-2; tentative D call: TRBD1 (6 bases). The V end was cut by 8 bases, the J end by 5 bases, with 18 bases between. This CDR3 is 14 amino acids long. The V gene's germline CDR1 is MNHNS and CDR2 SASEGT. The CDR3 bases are TGTGCCAGCTTACCAATTGGGGGGGCGTATGGCTACACCTTC. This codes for CASLPIGGAYGYTF.